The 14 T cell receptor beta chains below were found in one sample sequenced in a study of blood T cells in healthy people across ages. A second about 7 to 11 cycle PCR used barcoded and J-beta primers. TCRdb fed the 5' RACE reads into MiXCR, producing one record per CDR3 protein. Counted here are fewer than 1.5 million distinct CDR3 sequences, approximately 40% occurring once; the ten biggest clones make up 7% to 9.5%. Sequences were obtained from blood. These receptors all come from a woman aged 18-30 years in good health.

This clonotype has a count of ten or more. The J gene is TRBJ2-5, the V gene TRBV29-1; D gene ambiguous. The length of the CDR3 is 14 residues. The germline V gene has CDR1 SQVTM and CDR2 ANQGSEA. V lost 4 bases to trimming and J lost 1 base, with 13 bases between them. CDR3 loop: CSVVGPGGQETQYF. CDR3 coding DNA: TGCAGCGTTGTCGGTCCCGGCGGCCAAGAGACCCAGTACTTC.

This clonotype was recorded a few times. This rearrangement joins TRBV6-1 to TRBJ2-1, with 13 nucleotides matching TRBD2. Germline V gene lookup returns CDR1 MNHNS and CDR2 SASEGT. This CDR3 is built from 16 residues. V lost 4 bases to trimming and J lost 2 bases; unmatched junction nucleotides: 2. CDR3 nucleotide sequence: TGTGCCAGCAGTGGGGGACTAGCGGGGACCTACAATGAGCAGTTCTTC. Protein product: CASSGGLAGTYNEQFF.

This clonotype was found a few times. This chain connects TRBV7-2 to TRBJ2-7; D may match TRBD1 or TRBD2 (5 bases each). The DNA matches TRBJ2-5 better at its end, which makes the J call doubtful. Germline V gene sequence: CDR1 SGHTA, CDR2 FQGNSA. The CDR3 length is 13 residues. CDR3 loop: CASSFGTKETQYF. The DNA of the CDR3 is TGTGCCAGCAGCTTCGGGACGAAAGAGACCCAGTACTTC.

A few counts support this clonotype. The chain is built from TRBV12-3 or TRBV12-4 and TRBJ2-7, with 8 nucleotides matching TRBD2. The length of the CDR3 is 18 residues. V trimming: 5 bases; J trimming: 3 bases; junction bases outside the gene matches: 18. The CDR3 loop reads CASSTYGGGQKSIYEQYF. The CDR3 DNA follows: TGTGCCAGCAGTACATACGGGGGGGGCCAAAAATCTATCTACGAGCAGTACTTC.

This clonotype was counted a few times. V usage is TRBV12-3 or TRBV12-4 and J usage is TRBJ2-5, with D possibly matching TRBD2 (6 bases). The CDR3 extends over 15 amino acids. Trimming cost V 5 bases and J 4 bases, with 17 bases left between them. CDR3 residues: CASSPPRGLRETQYF. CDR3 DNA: TGTGCCAGCAGTCCCCCTCGGGGGTTAAGAGAGACCCAGTACTTC.

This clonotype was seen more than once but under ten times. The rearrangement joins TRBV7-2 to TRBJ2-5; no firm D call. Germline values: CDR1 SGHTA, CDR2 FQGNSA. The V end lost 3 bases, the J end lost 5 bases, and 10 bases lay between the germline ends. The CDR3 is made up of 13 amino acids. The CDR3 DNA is TGTGCCAGCAGCTTCTCCTATGGGGAGACCCAGTACTTC. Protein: CASSFSYGETQYF.

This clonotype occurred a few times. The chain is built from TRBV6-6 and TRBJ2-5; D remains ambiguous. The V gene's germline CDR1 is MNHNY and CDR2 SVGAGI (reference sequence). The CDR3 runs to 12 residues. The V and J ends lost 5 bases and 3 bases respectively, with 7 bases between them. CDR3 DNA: TGTGCCAGCAGTAAAGAGGAAGAGACCCAGTACTTC. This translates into CASSKEEETQYF.

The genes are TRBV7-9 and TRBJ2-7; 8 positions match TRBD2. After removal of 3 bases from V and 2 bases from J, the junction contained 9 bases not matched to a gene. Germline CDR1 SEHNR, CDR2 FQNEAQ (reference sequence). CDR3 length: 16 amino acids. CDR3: CASSLGTTSVPYEQYF. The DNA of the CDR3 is TGTGCCAGCAGCTTGGGAACGACTAGCGTTCCCTACGAGCAGTACTTC.

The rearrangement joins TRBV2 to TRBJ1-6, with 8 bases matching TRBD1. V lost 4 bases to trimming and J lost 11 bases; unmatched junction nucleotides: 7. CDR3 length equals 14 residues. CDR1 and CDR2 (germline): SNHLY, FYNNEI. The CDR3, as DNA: TGTGCCAGCAGTGGGACAGGGTCTAGGACACCCCTCCACTTT. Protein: CASSGTGSRTPLHF.

The CDR3 here is CASSDGVRLTGPRGDTQYF. The DNA of the CDR3 is TGTGCCAGCAGTGATGGGGTCCGTCTAACGGGTCCGCGGGGCGATACGCAGTATTTT. The rearrangement joins TRBV25-1 to TRBJ2-3, with D tentatively TRBD2 (6 bases). V lost 3 bases and J lost 6, with 28 bases in between. The germline V gene has CDR1 MGHDK and CDR2 SYGVNS. This CDR3 has 19 residues.

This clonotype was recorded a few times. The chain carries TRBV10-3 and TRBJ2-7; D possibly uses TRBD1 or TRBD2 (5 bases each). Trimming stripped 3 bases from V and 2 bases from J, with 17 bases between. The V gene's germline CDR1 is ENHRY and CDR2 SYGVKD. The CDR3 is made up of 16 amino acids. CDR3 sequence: CAISDPLLRDAYEQYF. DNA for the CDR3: TGTGCCATCAGTGACCCGCTTCTCCGGGACGCCTACGAGCAGTACTTC.

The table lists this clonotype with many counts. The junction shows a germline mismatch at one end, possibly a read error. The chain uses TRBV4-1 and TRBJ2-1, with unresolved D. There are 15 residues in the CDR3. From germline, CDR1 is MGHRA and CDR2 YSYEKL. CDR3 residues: CASSPGPSSYNEQFF. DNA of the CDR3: TGTGCCAGCAGCCCCGGCCCGAGCTCCTACAATGAGCAGTTCTTC.

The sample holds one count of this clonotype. Here the CDR3 DNA reads TGCGCCAGCAGCTTACTGGTTACTAGCGGGGGTTCCGAGCAGTACTTC. Amino acid sequence: CASSLLVTSGGSEQYF. The chain combines TRBV5-1 with TRBJ2-4, with 11 bases aligning to TRBD2. The DNA end is a closer match to TRBJ2-7, so the J assignment may be wrong. The CDR3 is 16 amino acids. Germline V lookup: CDR1 SGHRS, CDR2 YFSETQ.

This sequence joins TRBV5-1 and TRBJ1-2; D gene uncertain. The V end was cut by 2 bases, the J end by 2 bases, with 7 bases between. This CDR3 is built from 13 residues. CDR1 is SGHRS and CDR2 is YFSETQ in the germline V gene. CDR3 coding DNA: TGCGCCAGCAGCTTTCACAAGAACTATGGCTACACCTTC. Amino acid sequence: CASSFHKNYGYTF.